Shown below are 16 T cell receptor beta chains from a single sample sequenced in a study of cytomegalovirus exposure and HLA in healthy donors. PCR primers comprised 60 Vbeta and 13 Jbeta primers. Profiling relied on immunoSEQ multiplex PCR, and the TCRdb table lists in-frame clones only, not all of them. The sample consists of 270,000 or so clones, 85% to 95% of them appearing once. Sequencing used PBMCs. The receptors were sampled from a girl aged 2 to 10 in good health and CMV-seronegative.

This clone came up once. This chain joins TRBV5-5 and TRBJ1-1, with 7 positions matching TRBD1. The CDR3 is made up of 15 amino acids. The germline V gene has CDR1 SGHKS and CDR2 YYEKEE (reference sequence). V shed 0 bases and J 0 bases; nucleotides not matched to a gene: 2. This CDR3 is CASSLVGTVNTEAFF. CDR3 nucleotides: TGTGCCAGCAGCTTGGTTGGGACAGTGAACACTGAAGCTTTCTTT.

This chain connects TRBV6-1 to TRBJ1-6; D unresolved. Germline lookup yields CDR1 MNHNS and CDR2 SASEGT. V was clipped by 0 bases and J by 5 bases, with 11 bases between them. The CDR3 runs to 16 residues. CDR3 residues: CASSEALTANNSPLHF. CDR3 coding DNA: TGTGCCAGCAGTGAAGCCCTCACAGCCAATAATTCACCCCTCCACTTT.

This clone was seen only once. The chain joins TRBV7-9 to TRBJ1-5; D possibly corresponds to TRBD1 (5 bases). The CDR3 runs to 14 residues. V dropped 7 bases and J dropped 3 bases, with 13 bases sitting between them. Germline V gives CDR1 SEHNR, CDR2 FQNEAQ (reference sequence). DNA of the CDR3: TGTGCCAGCAACCTGGGGGGGGACAATCAGCCCCAGCATTTT. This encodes CASNLGGDNQPQHF.

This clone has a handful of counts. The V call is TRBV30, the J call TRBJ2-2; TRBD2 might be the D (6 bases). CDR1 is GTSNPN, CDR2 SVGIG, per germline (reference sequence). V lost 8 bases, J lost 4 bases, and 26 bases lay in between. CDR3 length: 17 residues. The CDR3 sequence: CAGQWDRGLRTTGELFF. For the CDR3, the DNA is TGTGCCGGGCAGTGGGATAGGGGACTGCGCACCACCGGGGAGCTGTTTTTT.

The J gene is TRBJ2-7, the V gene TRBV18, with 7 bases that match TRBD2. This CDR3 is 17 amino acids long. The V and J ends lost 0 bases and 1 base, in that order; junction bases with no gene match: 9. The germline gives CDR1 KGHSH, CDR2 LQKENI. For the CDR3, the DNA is TGTGCCAGCTCACCACCGGTCGGGCTAGCGGCTTCCTACGAGCAGTACTTC. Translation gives CASSPPVGLAASYEQYF.

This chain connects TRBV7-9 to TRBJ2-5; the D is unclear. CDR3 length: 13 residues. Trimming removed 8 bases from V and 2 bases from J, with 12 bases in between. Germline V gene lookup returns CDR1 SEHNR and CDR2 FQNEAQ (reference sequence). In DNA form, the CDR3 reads TGTGCCAGCTCCCTCAGTGAACAAGAGACCCAGTACTTC. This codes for CASSLSEQETQYF.

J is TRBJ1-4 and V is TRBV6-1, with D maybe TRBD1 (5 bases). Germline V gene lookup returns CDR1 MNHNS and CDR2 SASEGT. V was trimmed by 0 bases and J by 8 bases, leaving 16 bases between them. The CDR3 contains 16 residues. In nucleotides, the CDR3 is TGTGCCAGCAGTGAAGCGGTTGTACAGGTTTACGAAAAACTGTTTTTT. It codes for CASSEAVVQVYEKLFF.

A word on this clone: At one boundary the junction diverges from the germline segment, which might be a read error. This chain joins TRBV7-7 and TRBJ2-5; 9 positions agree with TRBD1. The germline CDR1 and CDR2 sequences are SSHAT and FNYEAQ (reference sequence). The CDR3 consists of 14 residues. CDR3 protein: CASSLSGTGETQYF. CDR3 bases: TGTGCTAGCAGCTTATCCGGGACAGGGGAGACCCAGTACTTC.

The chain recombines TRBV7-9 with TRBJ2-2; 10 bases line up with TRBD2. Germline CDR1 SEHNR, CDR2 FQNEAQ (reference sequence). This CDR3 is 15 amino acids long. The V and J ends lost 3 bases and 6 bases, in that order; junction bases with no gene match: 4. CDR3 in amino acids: CASSFLAGAPGELFF. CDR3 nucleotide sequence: TGTGCCAGCAGCTTCCTAGCGGGAGCCCCCGGGGAGCTGTTTTTT.

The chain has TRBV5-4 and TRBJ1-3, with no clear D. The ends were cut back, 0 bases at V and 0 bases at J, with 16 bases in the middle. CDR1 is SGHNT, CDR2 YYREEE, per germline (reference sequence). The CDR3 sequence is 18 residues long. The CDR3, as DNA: TGTGCCAGCAGCTTGGCGCCCGCAAAATACAACTCTGGAAACACCATATATTTT. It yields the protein CASSLAPAKYNSGNTIYF.

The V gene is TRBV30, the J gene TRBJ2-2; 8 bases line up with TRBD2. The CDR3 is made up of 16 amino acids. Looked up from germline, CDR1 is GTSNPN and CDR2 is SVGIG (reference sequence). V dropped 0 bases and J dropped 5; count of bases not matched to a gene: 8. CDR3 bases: TGTGCCTGGAGTGTAAGAGCGGGAGTGGGTACCGGGGAGCTGTTTTTT. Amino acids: CAWSVRAGVGTGELFF.

The CDR3 bases are TGTGCCAGCAGCCAAGCGGGCACAGATACGCAGTATTTT. It specifies CASSQAGTDTQYF. The gene calls are TRBV7-3 and TRBJ2-3, with D possibly being TRBD2 (5 bases). Trimming left V 5 bases short and J 1 base short, with 7 bases between. The length of the CDR3 is 13 residues. The germline V gene encodes CDR1 SGHTA and CDR2 FQGTGA.

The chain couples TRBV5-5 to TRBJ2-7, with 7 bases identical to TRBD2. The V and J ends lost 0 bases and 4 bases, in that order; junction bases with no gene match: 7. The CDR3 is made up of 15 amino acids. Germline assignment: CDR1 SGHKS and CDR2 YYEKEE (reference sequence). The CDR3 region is CASSLELADTYEQYF. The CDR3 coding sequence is TGTGCCAGCAGCTTGGAGCTAGCGGACACATACGAGCAGTACTTC.

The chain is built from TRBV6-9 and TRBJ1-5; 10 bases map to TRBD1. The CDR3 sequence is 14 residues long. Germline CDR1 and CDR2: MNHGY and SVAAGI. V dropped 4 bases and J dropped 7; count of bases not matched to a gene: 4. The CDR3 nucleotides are TGTGCCAGCAGTTCGGGACAGGGGAGGCAGCCCCAGCATTTT. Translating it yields CASSSGQGRQPQHF.

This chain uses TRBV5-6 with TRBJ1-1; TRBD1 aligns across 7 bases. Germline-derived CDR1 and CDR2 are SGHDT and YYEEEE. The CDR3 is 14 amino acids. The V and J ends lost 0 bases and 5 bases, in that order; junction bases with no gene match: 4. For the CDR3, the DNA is TGTGCCAGCAGCTTGGAGGGGGCGCGTACTGAAGCTTTCTTT. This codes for CASSLEGARTEAFF.

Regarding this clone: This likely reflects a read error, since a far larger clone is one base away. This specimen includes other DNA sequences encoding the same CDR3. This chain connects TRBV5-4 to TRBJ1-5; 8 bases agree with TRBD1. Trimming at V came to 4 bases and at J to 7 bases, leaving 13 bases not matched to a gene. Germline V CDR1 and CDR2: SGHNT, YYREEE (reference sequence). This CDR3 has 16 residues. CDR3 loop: CASSQSWGQAEQPQHF. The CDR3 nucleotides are TGTGCCAGCAGCCAAAGTTGGGGACAGGCTGAGCAGCCCCAGCATTTT.